Given below is one TCR beta chain in context. Its target is not known. This sample stems from a study of T cell responses to AZD1222 COVID-19 vaccine. The repertoire was sequenced with immunoSEQ multiplex PCR; TCRdb's copy has only in-frame clones and lacks some. The data show approximately 150,000 clones, roughly 94% seen once. V trimming: 5 bases; J trimming: 2 bases; junction bases outside the gene matches: 15. The CDR3 runs to 20 residues. Germline V gene data show CDR1 as LGHNA and CDR2 as YNFKEQ. General study results and limits: Vaccination with two AZD1222 doses was followed by a rise in Spike-specific TCR breadth and depth. Donors were largely white British and mainly female; clonal diversity was possibly underestimated.

This clonotype was obtained from an adult in good health. The chain is built from TRBV4-2 and TRBJ2-1, with 13 bases matching TRBD2. Sequencing was performed on peripheral blood, taken on day 0 of MenACWY control vaccination. DNA for the CDR3: TGTGCCAGCAGCGAACGACTAGCGGGAGGTAGTGGTCGGACCTACAATGAGCAGTTCTTC. This codes for CASSERLAGGSGRTYNEQFF.